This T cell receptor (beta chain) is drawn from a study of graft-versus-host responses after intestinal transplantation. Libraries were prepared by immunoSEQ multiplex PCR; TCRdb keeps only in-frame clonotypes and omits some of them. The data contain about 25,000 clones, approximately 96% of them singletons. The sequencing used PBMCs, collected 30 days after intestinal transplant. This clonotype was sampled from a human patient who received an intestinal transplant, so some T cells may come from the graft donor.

The CDR3 spells CASSLDGSGPQYF. The CDR3 bases are TGTGCCAGCAGCTTAGATGGTAGCGGGCCCCAGTACTTC. The genes are TRBV11-3 and TRBJ2-5, with 7 bases matching TRBD2. The V and J ends lost 0 bases and 9 bases, in that order; junction bases with no gene match: 4. CDR1 and CDR2 from the germline V gene are SGHNT and YENEEA. This CDR3 region has 13 residues.